A single sample gave rise to the 19 T cell receptor beta chains below, sequenced in a study of T cells in women clearing cervical HPV infection. The repertoire was sequenced with immunoSEQ multiplex PCR; TCRdb's copy has only in-frame clones and lacks some. The sample's table shows under 45,000 clones. The specimen sequenced was blood buffy coat. These receptors all come from a woman between 18 and 69 years old with a cervical HPV16 infection that either progressed to CIN3+ or cleared (not recorded which).

Points on this clone: The CDR3 end is not reached by the read, which stops 3 residues before it; the germline J gene fills it in. J is TRBJ1-6 and V is TRBV2, with 7 bases matching TRBD1. CDR3 length equals 13 residues. Per germline, CDR1 SNHLY and CDR2 FYNNEI. The ends lost 9 bases at V and 7 bases at J; junction bases unmatched: 6. The CDR3 protein is CASMDRLNSPLHF. The sequenced CDR3 bases are TGTGCCAGTATGGACAGGTTGAATTCACCC.

Points on this clone: The CDR3 end lies 3 residues beyond the end of the read and is filled in from the germline J gene. This rearrangement joins TRBV7-9 to TRBJ1-1, with 7 bases identical to TRBD1. Germline values: CDR1 SEHNR, CDR2 FQNEAQ (reference sequence). The CDR3 totals 12 residues. The CDR3 loop reads CASSLVEGAAFF. The sequenced part of the CDR3 DNA is TGTGCCAGCAGCTTAGTAGAGGGGGCG. Complete variable domain (other parts from reference TRBV7-9 and TRBJ1-1): DTGVSQNPRHKITKRGQNVTFRCDPISEHNRLYWYRQTLGQGPEFLTYFQNEAQLEKSRLLSDRFSAERPKGSFSTLEIQRTEQGDSAMYLCASSLVEGAAFFGQGTRLTVV.

On this clone itself: From the germline J gene comes the end of the CDR3, since the read stops 3 residues before it. The J gene is TRBJ2-5, the V gene TRBV19; TRBD2 matches 7 bases. V lost 5 bases, J lost 7 bases, and 7 bases stayed unmatched. This CDR3 region has 13 residues. Germline assignment: CDR1 LNHDA and CDR2 SQIVND (reference sequence). CDR3 region: CASSEGRVGTQYF. The CDR3 bases that were read are TGTGCCAGTAGTGAGGGGAGGGTGGGGACC.

Details on this clone: The CDR3 goes on 3 residues after the read ends, and that part is filled in from the germline J gene. The chain uses TRBV18 and TRBJ1-5, with D tentatively TRBD1 (5 bases). Germline-derived CDR1 and CDR2 are KGHSH and LQKENI. Trimming shortened V by 3 bases and J by 6 bases, and 15 bases separated the two germline ends. The CDR3 contains 15 residues. The CDR3 bases that were read are TGTGCCAGCTCACCCCAGGGTGAAAGGACTCAGCCC. Its translation: CASSPQGERTQP. The whole CDR3 sequence reads CASSPQGERTQPQHF.

Concerning this clone itself: Read coverage stops 3 residues before the CDR3 terminus; the germline J gene supplies the remainder. This CDR3 is also generated by other DNA sequences in the sample. The chain couples TRBV5-1 to TRBJ1-3; D gene ambiguous. V lost 1 base to trimming and J lost 4 bases, with 15 bases between them. This CDR3 has 16 amino acids. From germline, CDR1 is SGHRS and CDR2 YFSETQ. The CDR3 protein is CASSLTLSGSGNTIYF. The CDR3 bases that were read are TGCGCCAGCAGCTTGACCCTCTCGGGGTCCGGAAACACC.

In the case of this clone: The read terminates 3 residues ahead of where the CDR3 ends, so the germline J gene completes it. The V gene is TRBV2, the J gene TRBJ2-7, with a weak D call TRBD2 (6 bases). Germline CDR1 SNHLY, CDR2 FYNNEI. The germline V and J ends were trimmed by 6 bases and 4 bases, with 7 bases remaining between them. CDR3 length: 11 residues. CDR3 region: CASSGGYEQYF. The covered CDR3 bases are TGTGCCAGCAGCGGGGGTTACGAG.

As regards this clone: The DNA ends 3 residues before the CDR3 does, and the rest of the CDR3 is filled in from the germline J gene. V and J are TRBV5-5 and TRBJ1-4; 8 positions agree with TRBD1. CDR3 length: 15 residues. Per the germline V gene, CDR1 is SGHKS and CDR2 is YYEKEE (reference sequence). The trim removed 0 bases at V and 8 bases at J, leaving 6 bases unmatched. The sequenced part of the CDR3 DNA is TGTGCCAGCAGCTTGGAGGACAGGGAGGCCGAAAAA. Translated: CASSLEDREAEK. The CDR3 as a whole reads CASSLEDREAEKLFF.

As for this clone: The read falls 3 residues short of the CDR3 end, and the missing part is taken from the germline J gene. The chain is built from TRBV19 and TRBJ2-2, with TRBD1 identical over 9 bases. The length of the CDR3 is 14 residues. The germline V gene encodes CDR1 LNHDA and CDR2 SQIVND (reference sequence). The CDR3 reads CATSDRGSNEKLFF. Partial CDR3 DNA: TGTGCCACCTCGGACAGGGGATCTAATGAAAAG.

On this clone: Read sequence stops 3 residues before the CDR3 end, and the germline J gene provides the missing end. The genes are TRBV4-1 and TRBJ2-3; 11 positions match TRBD2. The germline CDR1 and CDR2 sequences are MGHRA and YSYEKL. The CDR3 is made up of 16 amino acids. After removal of 4 bases from V and 2 bases from J, the junction contained 5 bases not matched to a gene. The CDR3: CASSLDSGGDTDTQYF. The DNA read from the CDR3 is TGCGCCAGCAGCCTTGATAGCGGGGGGGACACAGATACG.

Concerning this clone: Read sequence stops 3 residues before the CDR3 end, and the germline J gene provides the missing end. The rearrangement joins TRBV7-3 to TRBJ2-1; D unresolved. The CDR3 has 16 residues. V gave up 1 base and J gave up 0 bases, with 10 bases separating them. Germline CDR1 is SGHTA and CDR2 is FQGTGA. The sequenced CDR3 bases are TGTGCCAGCAGCTTAATCGGAGACACCTCCTACAATGAG. It specifies CASSLIGDTSYNE. The full-length CDR3 reads as CASSLIGDTSYNEQFF.

In regard to this clone: The junction departs from the called germline gene at one end, perhaps through a read error. From the germline J gene comes the end of the CDR3, since the read stops 3 residues before it. The chain uses TRBV18 and TRBJ1-2; 7 bases agree with TRBD1. CDR1 and CDR2 (germline): KGHSH, LQKENI. CDR3 length equals 18 residues. CDR3 DNA (partial): TGTGCCAGCTCATCACCAATTCCGACAGGGTACATTGGCTATGGC. Its translation: CASSSPIPTGYIGYG. The whole CDR3 is CASSSPIPTGYIGYGYTF.

Details on this clone: The CDR3 extends 3 residues past the end of the read, so its final part is completed from the germline J gene. V usage is TRBV2 and J usage is TRBJ2-2, with TRBD1 identical over 7 bases. The germline gives CDR1 SNHLY, CDR2 FYNNEI. The CDR3 sequence is 15 residues long. Partial CDR3 DNA: TGTGCCAGCAGTGGAGACAGGGTAGCCAATTCACCG. It encodes CASSGDRVANSP. The whole CDR3 reads CASSGDRVANSPLFF.

To note about this clone: With the read ending 3 residues before the CDR3 end, the germline J gene is used to fill in that end. The chain carries TRBV5-1 and TRBJ1-2; the D gene is possibly TRBD1 (5 bases). The V end was cut by 4 bases, the J end by 3 bases, with 10 bases between. The CDR3 sequence is 13 residues long. Germline CDR1 and CDR2: SGHRS and YFSETQ. Incomplete CDR3 DNA: TGCGCCAGCAGCGTCACGGGGGACTATGGC. Its translation: CASSVTGDYG. The whole CDR3 protein is CASSVTGDYGYTF. Based on the CDR3 plus reference TRBV5-1 and TRBJ1-2, the full variable domain is KAGVTQTPRYLIKTRGQQVTLSCSPISGHRSVSWYQQTPGQGLQFLFEYFSETQRNKGNFPGRFSGRQFSNSRSEMNVSTLELGDSALYLCASSVTGDYGYTFGSGTRLTVV.

In the case of this clone: The missing CDR3 end, 3 residues past where the read stops, is filled in from the germline J gene. The chain joins TRBV12-3 or TRBV12-4 to TRBJ1-2; D not resolved. This CDR3 is 11 amino acids long. V gave up 6 bases and J gave up 6 bases, with 8 bases separating them. This CDR3 is CASSQRDGYTF. CDR3 DNA (partial): TGTGCCAGCAGCCAAAGGGATGGC.

Points on this clone: The sequence runs out 3 residues before the end of the CDR3; the remainder is reconstructed from the germline J gene. V gene TRBV6-2 or TRBV6-3 combines with J gene TRBJ2-2; D ambiguous. This CDR3 is built from 17 residues. V was shortened by 0 bases and J by 0 bases, with 11 bases between the two germline ends. Germline lookup yields CDR1 MNHEY and CDR2 SVGEGT. The CDR3 protein is CASSYSIGGTNTGELFF. Incomplete CDR3 DNA: TGTGCCAGCAGTTACTCGATCGGCGGAACGAACACCGGGGAG.

On this clone itself: One junction end disagrees with the germline gene, perhaps due to a read error. Sequencing ends 3 residues short of the CDR3 end; the germline J gene provides the rest. Different DNA sequences within this sample yield the same CDR3. The chain carries TRBV7-9 and TRBJ1-3, with D possibly matching TRBD1 (5 bases). Per germline, CDR1 SEHNR and CDR2 FQNEAQ (reference sequence). The length of the CDR3 is 13 residues. The CDR3 spells CASSPRVHNTIYF. The covered CDR3 bases are TGTGCCAGCAGCCCCAGGGTGCACAACACG.

A remark on this clone: The read falls 3 residues short of the CDR3 end, and the missing part is taken from the germline J gene. The chain links TRBV2 to TRBJ2-5; D is possibly TRBD2 (5 bases). V lost 6 bases to trimming and J lost 5 bases, with 13 bases between them. CDR3 length: 13 amino acids. Germline lookup yields CDR1 SNHLY and CDR2 FYNNEI. The CDR3: CASSRSVEETQYF. The covered CDR3 bases are TGTGCCAGCAGCCGTAGCGTCGAGGAGACC.

To note about this clone: The read gets to within 3 residues of the CDR3 end, and the germline J gene fills in the rest. This sequence joins TRBV7-6 and TRBJ1-6; D gene unclear. The CDR3 length is 16 residues. The germline gives CDR1 SGHVS, CDR2 FNYEAQ. V was pared by 5 bases and J by 0 bases, with 11 bases between. CDR3 region: CASSPRSNSYNSPLHF. The DNA read from the CDR3 is TGTGCCAGCAGCCCCAGGTCGAACTCCTATAATTCACCC.

In regard to this clone: The sequenced fragment ends 3 residues before the CDR3 boundary, so the rest is inferred from the germline J gene. This chain connects TRBV5-1 to TRBJ2-4, with a tentative D call TRBD2 (5 bases). V lost 6 bases and J 0 bases, leaving 10 bases between the germline ends. The CDR3 is 14 amino acids. CDR1 is SGHRS, CDR2 YFSETQ, per germline. This CDR3 reads CASNHGLAKNIQYF. CDR3 DNA, as far as it was read: TGCGCCAGCAATCACGGACTAGCCAAAAACATT. Combining the CDR3 with reference TRBV5-1 and TRBJ2-4 gives the whole variable domain KAGVTQTPRYLIKTRGQQVTLSCSPISGHRSVSWYQQTPGQGLQFLFEYFSETQRNKGNFPGRFSGRQFSNSRSEMNVSTLELGDSALYLCASNHGLAKNIQYFGAGTRLSVL.